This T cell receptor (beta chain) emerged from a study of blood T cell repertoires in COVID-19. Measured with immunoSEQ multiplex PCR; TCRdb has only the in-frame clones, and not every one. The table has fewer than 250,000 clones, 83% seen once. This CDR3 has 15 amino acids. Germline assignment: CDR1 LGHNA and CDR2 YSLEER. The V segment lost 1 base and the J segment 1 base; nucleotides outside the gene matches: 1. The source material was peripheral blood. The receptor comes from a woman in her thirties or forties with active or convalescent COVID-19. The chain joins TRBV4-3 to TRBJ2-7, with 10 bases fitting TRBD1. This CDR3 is CASSQGQGASYEQYF. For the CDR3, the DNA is TGCGCCAGCAGCCAAGGACAGGGGGCATCCTACGAGCAGTACTTC.